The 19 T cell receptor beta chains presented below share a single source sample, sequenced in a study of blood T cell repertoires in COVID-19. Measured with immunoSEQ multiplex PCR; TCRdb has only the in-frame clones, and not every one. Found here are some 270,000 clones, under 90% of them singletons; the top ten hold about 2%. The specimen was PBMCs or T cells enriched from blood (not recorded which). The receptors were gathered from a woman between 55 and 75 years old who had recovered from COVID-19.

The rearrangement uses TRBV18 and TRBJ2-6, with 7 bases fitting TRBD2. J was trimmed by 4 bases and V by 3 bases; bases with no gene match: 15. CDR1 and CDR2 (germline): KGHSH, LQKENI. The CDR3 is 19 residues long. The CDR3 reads CASSPQGFAGAGGANVLTF. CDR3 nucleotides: TGTGCCAGCTCACCCCAGGGTTTCGCGGGAGCTGGCGGGGCCAACGTCCTGACTTTC.

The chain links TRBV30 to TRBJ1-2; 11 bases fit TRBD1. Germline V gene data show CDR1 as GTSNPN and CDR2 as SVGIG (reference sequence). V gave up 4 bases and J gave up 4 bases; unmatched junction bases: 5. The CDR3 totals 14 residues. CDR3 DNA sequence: TGTGCCTGGAACCGGGACAGGGGGATCTATGGCTACACCTTC. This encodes CAWNRDRGIYGYTF.

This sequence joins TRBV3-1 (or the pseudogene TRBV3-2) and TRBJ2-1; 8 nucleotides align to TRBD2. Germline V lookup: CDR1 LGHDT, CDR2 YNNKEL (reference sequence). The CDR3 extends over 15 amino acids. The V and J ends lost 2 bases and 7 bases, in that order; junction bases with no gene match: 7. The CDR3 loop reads CASSQQAGVRNEQFF. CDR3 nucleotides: TGTGCCAGCAGCCAACAAGCGGGAGTTCGGAATGAGCAGTTCTTC.

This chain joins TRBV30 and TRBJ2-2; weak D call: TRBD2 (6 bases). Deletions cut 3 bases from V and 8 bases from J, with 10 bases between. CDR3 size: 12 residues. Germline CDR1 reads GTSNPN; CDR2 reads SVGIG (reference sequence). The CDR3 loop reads CAWRRLGGELFF. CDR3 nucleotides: TGTGCCTGGAGGCGACTAGGTGGGGAGCTGTTTTTT.

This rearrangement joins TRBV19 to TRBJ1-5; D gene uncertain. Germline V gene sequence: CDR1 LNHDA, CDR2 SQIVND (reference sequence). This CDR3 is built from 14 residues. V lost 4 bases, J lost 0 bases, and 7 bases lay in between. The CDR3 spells CASSTRNSNQPQHF. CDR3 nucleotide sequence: TGTGCCAGTAGTACCAGGAATAGCAATCAGCCCCAGCATTTT. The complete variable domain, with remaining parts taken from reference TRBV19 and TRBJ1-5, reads DGGITQSPKYLFRKEGQNVTLSCEQNLNHDAMYWYRQDPGQGLRLIYYSQIVNDFQKGDIAEGYSVSREKKESFPLTVTSAQKNPTAFYLCASSTRNSNQPQHFGDGTRLSIL.

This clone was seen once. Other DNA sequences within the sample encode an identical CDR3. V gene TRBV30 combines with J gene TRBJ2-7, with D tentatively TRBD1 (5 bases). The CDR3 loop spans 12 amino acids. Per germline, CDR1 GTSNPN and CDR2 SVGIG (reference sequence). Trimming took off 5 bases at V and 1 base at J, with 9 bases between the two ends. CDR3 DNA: TGTGCCTGGCGGCAGGGTTCCTACGAGCAGTACTTC. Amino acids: CAWRQGSYEQYF.

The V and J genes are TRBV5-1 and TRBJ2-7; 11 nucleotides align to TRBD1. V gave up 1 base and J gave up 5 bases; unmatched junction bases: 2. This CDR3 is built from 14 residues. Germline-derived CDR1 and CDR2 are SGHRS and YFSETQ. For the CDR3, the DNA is TGCGCCAGCAGCTTGTGGACAGGGGGCCACGAGCAGTACTTC. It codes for CASSLWTGGHEQYF.

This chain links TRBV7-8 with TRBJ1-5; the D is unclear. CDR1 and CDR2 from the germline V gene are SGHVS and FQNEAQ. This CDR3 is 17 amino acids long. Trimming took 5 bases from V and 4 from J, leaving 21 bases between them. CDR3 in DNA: TGTGCCAGCAGCCCCGACGGACTGACCCAGAGGAATCAGCCCCAGCATTTT. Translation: CASSPDGLTQRNQPQHF. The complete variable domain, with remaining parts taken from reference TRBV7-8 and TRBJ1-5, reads GAGVSQSPRYKVAKRGQDVALRCDPISGHVSLFWYQQALGQGPEFLTYFQNEAQLDKSGLPSDRFFAERPEGSVSTLKIQRTQQEDSAVYLCASSPDGLTQRNQPQHFGDGTRLSIL.

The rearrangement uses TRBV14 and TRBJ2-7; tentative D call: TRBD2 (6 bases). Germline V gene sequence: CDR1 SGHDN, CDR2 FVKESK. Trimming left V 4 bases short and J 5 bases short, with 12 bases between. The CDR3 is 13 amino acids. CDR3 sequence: CASSPGGVDEQYF. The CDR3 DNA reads TGTGCCAGCAGCCCCGGCGGGGTCGACGAGCAGTACTTC.

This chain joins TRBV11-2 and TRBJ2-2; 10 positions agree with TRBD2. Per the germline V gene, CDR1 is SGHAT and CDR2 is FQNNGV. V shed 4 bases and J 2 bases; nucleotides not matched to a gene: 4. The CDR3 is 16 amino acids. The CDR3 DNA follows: TGTGCCAGCAGCTCGTTAGCGGGAGGAAACACCGGGGAGCTGTTTTTT. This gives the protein CASSSLAGGNTGELFF.

The CDR3 DNA is TGTGCCAGTAGTATAGCGGCAGGGGCGGGCGGGGAGCTGTTTTTT. Protein product: CASSIAAGAGGELFF. The chain uses TRBV19 and TRBJ2-2, with D possibly matching TRBD1 (6 bases). In germline, CDR1 is LNHDA, CDR2 SQIVND (reference sequence). The CDR3 spans 15 residues. V lost 1 base and J lost 7, with 13 bases in between.

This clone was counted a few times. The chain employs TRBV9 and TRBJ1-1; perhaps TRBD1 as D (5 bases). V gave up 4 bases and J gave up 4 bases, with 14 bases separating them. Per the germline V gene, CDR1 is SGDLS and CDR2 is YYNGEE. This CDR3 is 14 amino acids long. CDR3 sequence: CASSPKTAPTEAFF. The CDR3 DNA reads TGTGCCAGCAGCCCAAAGACAGCCCCCACTGAAGCTTTCTTT.

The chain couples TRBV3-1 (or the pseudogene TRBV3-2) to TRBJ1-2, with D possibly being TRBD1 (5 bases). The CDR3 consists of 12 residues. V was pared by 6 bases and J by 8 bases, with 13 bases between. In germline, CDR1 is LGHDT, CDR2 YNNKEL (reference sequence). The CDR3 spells CASSWDGRGYTF. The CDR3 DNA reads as TGTGCCAGCAGTTGGGACGGGAGGGGCTACACCTTC.

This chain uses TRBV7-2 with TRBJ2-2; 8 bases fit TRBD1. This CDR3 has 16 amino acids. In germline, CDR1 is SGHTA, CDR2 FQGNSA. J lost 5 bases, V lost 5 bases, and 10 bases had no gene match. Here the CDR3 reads CASSPRQGQGTGELFF. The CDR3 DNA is TGTGCCAGCAGCCCCAGACAGGGGCAGGGGACCGGGGAGCTGTTTTTT.

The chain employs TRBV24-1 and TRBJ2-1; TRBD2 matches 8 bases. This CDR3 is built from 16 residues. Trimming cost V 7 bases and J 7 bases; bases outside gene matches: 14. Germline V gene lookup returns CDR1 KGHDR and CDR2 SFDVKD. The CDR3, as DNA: TGTGCCACCAGCAGGTTGGGCAGCGGGAGCAGTAATGAGCAGTTCTTC. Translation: CATSRLGSGSSNEQFF.

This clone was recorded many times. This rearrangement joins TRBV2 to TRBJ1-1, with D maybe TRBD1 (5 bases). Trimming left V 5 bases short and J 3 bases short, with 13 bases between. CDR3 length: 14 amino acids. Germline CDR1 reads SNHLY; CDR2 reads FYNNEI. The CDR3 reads CASSRGGTDTEAFF. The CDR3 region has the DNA TGTGCCAGCAGTCGCGGGGGAACGGACACTGAAGCTTTCTTT.

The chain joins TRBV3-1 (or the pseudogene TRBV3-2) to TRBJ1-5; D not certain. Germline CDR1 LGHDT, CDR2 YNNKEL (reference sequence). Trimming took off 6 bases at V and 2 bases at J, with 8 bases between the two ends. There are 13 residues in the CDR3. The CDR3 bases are TGTGCCAGCAGTTTTCGAGGCAATCAGCCCCAGCATTTT. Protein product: CASSFRGNQPQHF.

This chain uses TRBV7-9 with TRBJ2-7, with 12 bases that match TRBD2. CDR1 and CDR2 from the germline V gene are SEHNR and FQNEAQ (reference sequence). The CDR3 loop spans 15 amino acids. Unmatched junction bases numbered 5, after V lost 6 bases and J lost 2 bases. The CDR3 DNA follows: TGTGCCAGCAGTCTTGGACTAGCGGGGACCTACGAGCAGTACTTC. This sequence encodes CASSLGLAGTYEQYF.

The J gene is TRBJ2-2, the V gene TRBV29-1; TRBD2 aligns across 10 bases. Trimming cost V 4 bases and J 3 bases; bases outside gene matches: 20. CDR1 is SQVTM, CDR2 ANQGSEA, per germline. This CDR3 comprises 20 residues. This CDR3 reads CSVGTQASGGPSRDTGELFF. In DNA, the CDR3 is TGCAGCGTTGGGACACAGGCTAGCGGGGGCCCTTCAAGAGACACCGGGGAGCTGTTTTTT.